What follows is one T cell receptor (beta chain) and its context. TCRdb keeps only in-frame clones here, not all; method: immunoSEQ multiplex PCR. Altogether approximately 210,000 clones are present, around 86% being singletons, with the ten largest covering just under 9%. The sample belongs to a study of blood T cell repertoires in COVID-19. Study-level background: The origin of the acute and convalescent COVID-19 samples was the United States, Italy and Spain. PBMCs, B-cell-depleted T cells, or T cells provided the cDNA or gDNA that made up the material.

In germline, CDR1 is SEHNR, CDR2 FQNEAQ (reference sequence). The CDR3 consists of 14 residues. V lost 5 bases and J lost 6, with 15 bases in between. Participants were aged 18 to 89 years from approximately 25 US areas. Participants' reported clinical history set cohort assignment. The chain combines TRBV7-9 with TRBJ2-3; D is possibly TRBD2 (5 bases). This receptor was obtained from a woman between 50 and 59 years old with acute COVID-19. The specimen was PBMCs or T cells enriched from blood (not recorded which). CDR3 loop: CASSLRTLRDTQYF. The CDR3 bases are TGTGCCAGCAGCCTCAGGACTCTCCGGGATACGCAGTATTTT.